This record covers a single T cell receptor (beta chain). V shed 3 bases and J 6 bases; nucleotides not matched to a gene: 4. Per germline, CDR1 LNHDA and CDR2 SQIVND (reference sequence). The CDR3 is 13 amino acids. This sample is part of a study of T cell changes during pregnancy in multiple sclerosis. Assay: immunoSEQ multiplex PCR; the TCRdb copy retains only in-frame clones and omits some. The sample includes more than 50,000 clones, 90% to 95% of them seen just once. Specimen: peripheral blood, collected before pregnancy. This TCR came from a female donor with multiple sclerosis, enrolled in a pregnancy study. V is TRBV19 and J is TRBJ1-2; TRBD1 aligns across 7 bases. CDR3 region: CASSILTGNGYTF. The CDR3 region has the DNA TGTGCCAGTAGTATCCTGACAGGGAATGGCTACACCTTC.